The 30 T cell receptor beta chains listed next were all sequenced from one sample in a study of shared clonotypes between healthy human individuals (dated by TCRdb to 2020 to 2022). Library preparation employed the immunoSEQ multiplex PCR assay. What TCRdb holds here is the immuneACCESS table cut down to in-frame rearrangements. Part of the clones is not present; checked against another copy, under half of the missing clones reflect an unresolved V gene, and the others are unexplained. The sample table holds about 2,500,000 clones, of which more than 80% were seen once. The ten top clones hold about 0.13% of the sample. Sequenced input: naive CD4+ T cells sorted from blood. The cell subset or site label of this sample denotes: CD45RA+ positively selected. The receptors originated from a man younger than 35 in good health.

V and J are TRBV10-3 and TRBJ1-2; maybe TRBD1 (5 bases). CDR3 length: 12 residues. V was pared by 7 bases and J by 4 bases, with 10 bases between. Germline CDR1 reads ENHRY; CDR2 reads SYGVKD. In DNA, the CDR3 is TGTGCCATCAAGACGGGGGGCTATGGCTACACCTTC. Protein product: CAIKTGGYGYTF.

The rearrangement uses TRBV28 and TRBJ2-7, with 10 bases aligning to TRBD1. The germline gives CDR1 MDHEN, CDR2 SYDVKM. This CDR3 is 18 amino acids long. Trimming cost V 1 base and J 1 base; bases outside gene matches: 10. The CDR3 region is CASSLYPSTGGESYEQYF. The CDR3 region has the DNA TGTGCCAGCAGTTTATACCCCTCGACAGGGGGCGAATCCTACGAGCAGTACTTC.

The CDR3 spells CASSTLAGEGETQYF. For the CDR3, the DNA is TGCGCCAGCAGCACCTTAGCGGGAGAAGGGGAGACCCAGTACTTC. This chain links TRBV5-1 with TRBJ2-5; 9 bases fit TRBD2. Germline V gene data show CDR1 as SGHRS and CDR2 as YFSETQ. V shed 4 bases and J 5 bases; nucleotides not matched to a gene: 9. The CDR3 length is 15 residues.

The V gene is TRBV5-5, the J gene TRBJ2-2; D tentatively reads TRBD1 or TRBD2 (6 bases each). Between the trimmed V and J ends, which lost 2 bases and 5 bases, there was a span of 19 bases. This CDR3 has 17 residues. The germline V gene encodes CDR1 SGHKS and CDR2 YYEKEE (reference sequence). The DNA for the CDR3 is TGTGCCAGCAGCTTACGGGGGCCCCCTATAGAAACCGGGGAGCTGTTTTTT. Protein product: CASSLRGPPIETGELFF.

This rearrangement joins TRBV30 to TRBJ2-5; D remains unclear. The better agreement between TRBJ2-7 and the DNA end casts doubt on the J call. There are 11 residues in the CDR3. CDR1 GTSNPN and CDR2 SVGIG come from the germline V gene (reference sequence). The CDR3 loop is CAWTGYGEQYF. CDR3 DNA sequence: TGTGCCTGGACCGGGTATGGCGAGCAGTACTTC.

The chain is built from TRBV15 and TRBJ2-3; D is perhaps TRBD2 (5 bases). This CDR3 comprises 18 residues. V was clipped by 0 bases and J by 0 bases, with 16 bases between them. CDR1 LNHNV and CDR2 YYDKDF come from the germline V gene (reference sequence). The CDR3 DNA sequence: TGTGCCACCAGCAGAGATTGGGAACGCGGCGGGAGCACAGATACGCAGTATTTT. Translated, it gives CATSRDWERGGSTDTQYF.

The chain combines TRBV11-1 with TRBJ2-5; D is unclear. CDR1 and CDR2 (germline): SGHAT, FQDESV (reference sequence). V lost 2 bases and J 5 bases, leaving 12 bases between the germline ends. The CDR3 is made up of 14 amino acids. As DNA, the CDR3 is TGTGCCAGCAGCTTAATGGCGCTCGGGGAGACCCAGTACTTC. It specifies CASSLMALGETQYF.

The V call is TRBV18, the J call TRBJ1-5; D unclear. Germline lookup yields CDR1 KGHSH and CDR2 LQKENI. The CDR3 sequence is 16 residues long. V was trimmed by 3 bases and J by 1 base, leaving 13 bases between them. The CDR3 DNA reads TGTGCCAGCTCACCGGGAGGGTCGGGGAGCAATCAGCCCCAGCATTTT. It specifies CASSPGGSGSNQPQHF.

The chain recombines TRBV6-1 with TRBJ1-6; the D gene is possibly TRBD1 (6 bases). Per the germline V gene, CDR1 is MNHNS and CDR2 is SASEGT. V dropped 3 bases and J dropped 10 bases, with 16 bases sitting between them. This CDR3 spans 15 amino acids. The CDR3 nucleotides read TGTGCCAGCAGTGATCCGGGACACTTTGTCTCACCCCTCCACTTT. This sequence encodes CASSDPGHFVSPLHF.

As regards this clone: Without the conserved terminal phenylalanine or tryptophan, this CDR3 likely stems from a read error. The DNA is omitted, as the CDR3 cannot be located on it reliably, and the CDR3 follows TCRdb's listing. The rearrangement links TRBV6-1 to TRBJ1-1. A total of 9 residues make up the CDR3, ends included. From germline, CDR1 is MNHNS and CDR2 SASEGT. The CDR3 sequence is CASSAGGRG.

The chain carries TRBV9 and TRBJ2-3; unclear D gene. CDR1 is SGDLS and CDR2 is YYNGEE in the germline V gene. The CDR3 spans 15 residues. V was trimmed by 0 bases and J by 1 base, leaving 9 bases between them. Here the CDR3 reads CASSVEPGGTDTQYF. The CDR3 region has the DNA TGTGCCAGCAGCGTAGAGCCGGGCGGCACAGATACGCAGTATTTT.

The V call is TRBV5-1, the J call TRBJ2-5, with D maybe TRBD1 (6 bases). The CDR3 has 14 amino acids. V was pared by 2 bases and J by 4 bases, with 12 bases between. The germline gives CDR1 SGHRS, CDR2 YFSETQ. CDR3 region: CASSFRNRAETQYF. DNA for the CDR3: TGCGCCAGCAGCTTCCGAAACAGGGCAGAGACCCAGTACTTC.

The V and J genes are TRBV2 and TRBJ1-2; 7 bases are a match to TRBD1. V lost 10 bases to trimming and J lost 10 bases; unmatched junction nucleotides: 12. Germline values: CDR1 SNHLY, CDR2 FYNNEI. CDR3 length: 12 amino acids. The CDR3 sequence: CATGTEAIDYTF. The CDR3 DNA reads TGTGCCACCGGGACAGAAGCTATCGACTACACCTTC. The complete variable domain, with remaining parts taken from reference TRBV2 and TRBJ1-2, reads EPEVTQTPSHQVTQMGQEVILRCVPISNHLYFYWYRQILGQKVEFLVSFYNNEISEKSEIFDDQFSVERPDGSNFTLKIRSTKLEDSAMYFCATGTEAIDYTFGSGTRLTVV.

The CDR3 DNA is TGCGCCAGCAGCCAAGTCTCCCTAGCAGGATACAATGAGCAGTTCTTC. It codes for CASSQVSLAGYNEQFF. The chain couples TRBV4-1 to TRBJ2-1; tentatively, D is TRBD2 (5 bases). Trimming removed 1 base from V and 4 bases from J, with 14 bases in between. This CDR3 contains 16 residues. CDR1 and CDR2 (germline): MGHRA, YSYEKL.

CDR3 sequence (DNA): TGTGCCAGCTCAACAGGGGGCCGCACTGAAGCTTTCTTT. Protein sequence: CASSTGGRTEAFF. The chain employs TRBV18 and TRBJ1-1; the match to TRBD1 covers 9 bases. The CDR3 runs to 13 residues. Trimming removed 5 bases from V and 4 bases from J; junction bases left unmatched: 2. Germline lookup yields CDR1 KGHSH and CDR2 LQKENI.

A word on this clone: Different DNA sequences within this sample yield the same CDR3. The chain employs TRBV5-1 and TRBJ2-3, with 9 bases that match TRBD2. The CDR3 runs 15 residues. Germline V gene data show CDR1 as SGHRS and CDR2 as YFSETQ. V lost 4 bases and J lost 1; bases outside the gene matches: 4. The DNA for the CDR3 is TGCGCCAGCAGCCTTTGGACTAGCGGCACAGATACGCAGTATTTT. It encodes CASSLWTSGTDTQYF.

The chain combines TRBV6-1 with TRBJ2-2; 7 positions agree with TRBD1. CDR1 MNHNS and CDR2 SASEGT come from the germline V gene. Unmatched junction bases numbered 9, after V lost 7 bases and J lost 4 bases. The CDR3 length is 15 residues. As DNA, the CDR3 is TGTGCCAGCAAGCTAGGACAGGCACTCACCGGGGAGCTGTTTTTT. This translates into CASKLGQALTGELFF.

This chain connects TRBV7-8 to TRBJ1-1; D is uncertain. Germline-derived CDR1 and CDR2 are SGHVS and FQNEAQ. The CDR3 is made up of 15 amino acids. V was trimmed by 2 bases and J by 2 bases, leaving 12 bases between them. The CDR3 reads CASSLFGPGNTEAFF. The CDR3 bases are TGTGCCAGCAGCTTATTCGGGCCGGGAAACACTGAAGCTTTCTTT.

The chain links TRBV5-1 to TRBJ2-5; D is tentatively TRBD1 or TRBD2 (5 bases each). Trimming took off 2 bases at V and 2 bases at J, with 13 bases between the two ends. The CDR3 covers 15 residues. Germline V gives CDR1 SGHRS, CDR2 YFSETQ. The CDR3 sequence is CASSFESGHQETQYF. For the CDR3, the DNA is TGCGCCAGCAGCTTCGAAAGCGGACATCAAGAGACCCAGTACTTC.

The CDR3 nucleotides read TGTGCCAGCAGCGTGCCTAGACAGGGGAGCTACGAGCAGTACTTC. Residues: CASSVPRQGSYEQYF. This chain links TRBV28 with TRBJ2-7; 8 bases agree with TRBD1. V shed 6 bases and J 3 bases; nucleotides not matched to a gene: 10. Germline values: CDR1 MDHEN, CDR2 SYDVKM. This CDR3 comprises 15 residues.

This chain uses TRBV27 with TRBJ1-2, with 7 bases that match TRBD1. The germline gives CDR1 MNHEY, CDR2 SMNVEV (reference sequence). The CDR3 contains 14 residues. With 0 bases clipped from V and 5 bases from J, the junction kept 3 bases outside the gene matches. DNA of the CDR3: TGTGCCAGCAGTTTATCAGGGGGCGAGTATGGCTACACCTTC. Its protein is CASSLSGGEYGYTF.

The V gene is TRBV2, the J gene TRBJ1-4; TRBD1 aligns across 9 bases. Unmatched junction bases numbered 10, after V lost 7 bases and J lost 7 bases. CDR1 is SNHLY and CDR2 is FYNNEI in the germline V gene. The CDR3 is 15 residues long. CDR3 coding DNA: TGTGCCAGCACTCTACACGAGACAGGGGGTGAAAAACTGTTTTTT. As protein: CASTLHETGGEKLFF.

This rearrangement joins TRBV7-2 to TRBJ1-5, with D possibly TRBD1 on 6 matching bases. The CDR3 sequence is 14 residues long. From germline, CDR1 is SGHTA and CDR2 FQGNSA. V lost 3 bases and J lost 5, with 11 bases in between. CDR3 nucleotides: TGTGCCAGCAGCTTGGCAGGGGCCTATCAGCCCCAGCATTTT. Its translation: CASSLAGAYQPQHF.

The chain uses TRBV10-3 and TRBJ2-1, with TRBD2 identical over 9 bases. Trimming removed 5 bases from V and 9 bases from J; junction bases left unmatched: 8. Germline V gene sequence: CDR1 ENHRY, CDR2 SYGVKD. There are 14 residues in the CDR3. CDR3 nucleotide sequence: TGTGCCATCAGTCCGGGACTAGCTAACTTTGAGCAGTTCTTC. It encodes CAISPGLANFEQFF.

DNA for the CDR3: TGTGCCAGCAACTCACTGAACACCGGGGAGCTGTTTTTT. Protein product: CASNSLNTGELFF. The chain joins TRBV28 to TRBJ2-2; the D is unclear. Trimming pared 7 bases from V and 1 base from J, leaving 7 bases between. From germline, CDR1 is MDHEN and CDR2 SYDVKM. The CDR3 totals 13 residues.

V usage is TRBV7-6 and J usage is TRBJ2-2, with 8 bases fitting TRBD1. The CDR3 contains 16 residues. Germline V lookup: CDR1 SGHVS, CDR2 FNYEAQ. The V and J ends lost 4 bases and 3 bases, in that order; junction bases with no gene match: 7. The CDR3 region is CASSSQDREDTGELFF. For the CDR3, the DNA is TGTGCCAGCAGCTCACAGGACAGGGAAGACACCGGGGAGCTGTTTTTT.

The genes are TRBV6-1 and TRBJ2-7; tentative D call: TRBD1 (5 bases). The germline CDR1 and CDR2 sequences are MNHNS and SASEGT. V gave up 2 bases and J gave up 5 bases, with 10 bases separating them. This CDR3 is 13 amino acids long. This chain's CDR3 is CASSETWGDEQYF. The DNA for the CDR3 is TGTGCCAGCAGTGAAACGTGGGGCGACGAGCAGTACTTC.

V usage is TRBV29-1 and J usage is TRBJ2-2; no definite D call. V was cut by 2 bases and J by 1 base, with 5 bases left in between. This CDR3 is built from 13 residues. Germline CDR1 reads SQVTM; CDR2 reads ANQGSEA. CDR3 in amino acids: CSVERENTGELFF. The CDR3 coding sequence is TGCAGCGTTGAAAGAGAGAACACCGGGGAGCTGTTTTTT.

The V call is TRBV10-2, the J call TRBJ2-4; D is unclear. There are 12 residues in the CDR3. The germline V gene encodes CDR1 WSHSY and CDR2 SAAADI. The V gene lost 3 bases and the J gene lost 3 bases, with 3 bases spanning the gap. CDR3 DNA sequence: TGCGCCAGCAGTGAAGACAAAAACATTCAGTACTTC. Translation gives CASSEDKNIQYF.

The chain carries TRBV5-1 and TRBJ2-7, with D tentatively TRBD1 (6 bases). V was shortened by 4 bases and J by 6 bases, with 17 bases between the two germline ends. The CDR3 has 14 amino acids. Per germline, CDR1 SGHRS and CDR2 YFSETQ. The CDR3 DNA reads as TGCGCCAGCAGCCGGCAGGGGCCGACAACCGAGCAGTACTTC. Protein: CASSRQGPTTEQYF.